The 12 T cell receptor beta chains below come from one sample, sequenced in a study of control samples from healthy donors and cancer patients. TCRdb's copy holds only in-frame clones and misses some; the assay was immunoSEQ multiplex PCR. This table holds 65,000 to 100,000 clones, around 87% found once. The sequencing input was blood. These receptors all stem from a middle-aged man in good health.

The rearrangement joins TRBV10-1 to TRBJ1-5; a possible D gene is TRBD1 (5 bases). Germline CDR1 is WNHNN and CDR2 is SYGVQD (reference sequence). Trimming stripped 8 bases from V and 8 bases from J, with 13 bases between. The CDR3 sequence is 12 residues long. CDR3 coding DNA: TGCGCCAGCGAGAGGGGCGCCAAGCCCCAGCATTTT. Its protein is CASERGAKPQHF.

The chain links TRBV6-5 to TRBJ1-6, with 8 bases lining up with TRBD1. The CDR3 has 14 amino acids. V dropped 2 bases and J dropped 13; count of bases not matched to a gene: 7. The germline V gene encodes CDR1 MNHEY and CDR2 SVGAGI. The CDR3 DNA sequence: TGTGCCAGCAGTTACGGACAGGGTTTTGGTCCCCTCCACTTT. It translates to CASSYGQGFGPLHF.

This clone was seen a few times. The chain recombines TRBV12-3 or TRBV12-4 with TRBJ2-5; no clear D. The CDR3 totals 13 residues. V was cut by 3 bases and J by 2 bases, with 7 bases left in between. The DNA for the CDR3 is TGTGCCAGCAGTTTCCTTGAACAAGAGACCCAGTACTTC. This sequence encodes CASSFLEQETQYF.

The rearrangement uses TRBV10-3 and TRBJ1-5, with D uncertain. V lost 3 bases and J 0 bases, leaving 12 bases between the germline ends. The germline gives CDR1 ENHRY, CDR2 SYGVKD. This CDR3 has 16 residues. This chain's CDR3 is CAISDVRKNSNQPQHF. In DNA, the CDR3 is TGTGCCATCAGTGACGTCCGCAAAAATAGCAATCAGCCCCAGCATTTT.

The rearrangement joins TRBV24-1 to TRBJ2-7; D is perhaps TRBD1 (6 bases). In germline, CDR1 is KGHDR, CDR2 SFDVKD. The CDR3 sequence is 16 residues long. V lost 3 bases to trimming and J lost 0 bases, with 14 bases between them. This CDR3 reads CATSDGARGSSYEQYF. The CDR3 DNA reads as TGTGCCACCAGTGATGGTGCCAGGGGATCCTCCTACGAGCAGTACTTC.

The chain uses TRBV29-1 and TRBJ1-1; D is possibly TRBD1 (5 bases). Per the germline V gene, CDR1 is SQVTM and CDR2 is ANQGSEA. The CDR3 loop spans 11 amino acids. With 6 bases removed from V and 5 bases from J, the gap between germline ends came to 10 bases. The CDR3 DNA is TGCAGCGTCGGAGGGGAGACTGAAGCTTTCTTT. It encodes CSVGGETEAFF.

The chain carries TRBV28 and TRBJ1-2; 7 nucleotides agree with TRBD1. This CDR3 region has 15 residues. V shed 4 bases and J 4 bases; nucleotides not matched to a gene: 9. Germline values: CDR1 MDHEN, CDR2 SYDVKM. CDR3 amino acids: CASSYPPGQPYGYTF. The CDR3 nucleotides are TGTGCCAGCAGTTACCCCCCGGGACAGCCCTATGGCTACACCTTC.

There are a few counts of this clone. The V and J genes are TRBV28 and TRBJ2-7; 9 bases align to TRBD1. Looked up from germline, CDR1 is MDHEN and CDR2 is SYDVKM. The CDR3 spans 14 residues. The V segment lost 6 bases and the J segment 4 bases; nucleotides outside the gene matches: 7. CDR3 loop: CASRIGTGQYEQYF. For the CDR3, the DNA is TGTGCCAGCAGGATCGGGACAGGGCAATACGAGCAGTACTTC.

This chain joins TRBV7-3 and TRBJ2-1; TRBD2 matches at 8 bases. V trimming: 2 bases; J trimming: 6 bases; junction bases outside the gene matches: 3. The CDR3 extends over 14 amino acids. Germline V CDR1 and CDR2: SGHTA, FQGTGA. CDR3 region: CASSLFSGVNEQFF. Written as DNA, the CDR3 is TGTGCCAGCAGCTTATTTAGCGGGGTCAATGAGCAGTTCTTC.

This chain uses TRBV5-4 with TRBJ1-2; TRBD1 might be the D (5 bases). V gave up 0 bases and J gave up 6 bases, with 15 bases separating them. Germline CDR1 SGHNT, CDR2 YYREEE (reference sequence). The length of the CDR3 is 15 residues. For the CDR3, the DNA is TGTGCCAGCAGCTTGGACGGGGCTCCTACCAATGGCTACACCTTC. The encoded protein is CASSLDGAPTNGYTF.

The rearrangement uses TRBV6-5 and TRBJ2-1, with D tentatively TRBD1 or TRBD2 (6 bases each). Germline V gives CDR1 MNHEY, CDR2 SVGAGI. The CDR3 consists of 13 residues. V lost 6 bases to trimming and J lost 6 bases, with 12 bases between them. The CDR3 DNA reads as TGTGCCAGCAGGGTACCGGGGGCCAATGAGCAGTTCTTC. Protein: CASRVPGANEQFF.

V and J are TRBV30 and TRBJ2-7; D remains unclear. Trimming took 3 bases from V and 4 from J, leaving 7 bases between them. Germline V gives CDR1 GTSNPN, CDR2 SVGIG (reference sequence). The CDR3 contains 11 residues. The CDR3 DNA is TGTGCCTGGAGCGGCAGTTACGAGCAGTACTTC. Residues: CAWSGSYEQYF.